This entry lists 9 T cell receptor beta chains sequenced from one sample in a study of T cell repertoires in cytomegalovirus infection. One entry per CDR3 protein results from TCRdb running MiXCR on the reads. Of around 300,000 distinct CDR3 sequences detected, roughly 25% appear once; the ten largest clones hold 13%. Their antigens remain unidentified. Sequenced here: cultured PBMCs, sampled from culture after CMV antigen stimulation. The receptors derive from a human donor in good health (CMV status not recorded). Some clones in this sample may be carry-over from other donors' samples.

This clonotype showed up just a few times. The chain joins TRBV19 to TRBJ2-3, with D tentatively TRBD2 (6 bases). Trimming shortened V by 2 bases and J by 0 bases, and 12 bases separated the two germline ends. This CDR3 comprises 16 residues. From germline, CDR1 is LNHDA and CDR2 SQIVND (reference sequence). The DNA for the CDR3 is TGTGCCAGTAGTATACACGGAGGGCCTAGCACAGATACGCAGTATTTT. As protein: CASSIHGGPSTDTQYF.

Written as DNA, the CDR3 is TGTGCCAGCAGCTTAGTGGTGCTACGAGCGGACACTGAAGCTTTCTTT. It encodes CASSLVVLRADTEAFF. The chain employs TRBV7-8 and TRBJ1-1; the D is unclear. Germline V gene lookup returns CDR1 SGHVS and CDR2 FQNEAQ. This CDR3 region has 16 residues. Trimming cost V 1 base and J 3 bases, with 15 bases left between them.

This clonotype was seen at least ten times. This sequence joins TRBV12-3 or TRBV12-4 and TRBJ2-5; the match to TRBD2 covers 10 bases. J lost 2 bases, V lost 7 bases, and 1 base had no gene match. The CDR3 runs 13 residues. Here the CDR3 DNA reads TGTGCCAGCAAACTAGCGGGACAAGAGACCCAGTACTTC. Its protein is CASKLAGQETQYF.

There are a few counts of this clonotype. V and J are TRBV7-2 and TRBJ2-1; 10 bases fit TRBD2. The V gene end was trimmed by 6 bases and the J gene end by 8 bases; junction bases not matched to a gene: 10. CDR1 and CDR2 (germline): SGHTA, FQGNSA. This CDR3 spans 15 amino acids. This CDR3 is CASRASGSISYEQFF. CDR3 nucleotide sequence: TGTGCCAGCAGGGCTAGCGGGAGTATCTCGTATGAGCAGTTCTTC.

This clonotype has more than one count but fewer than ten. This chain uses TRBV7-8 with TRBJ1-5; a possible D gene is TRBD1 (5 bases). The V gene's germline CDR1 is SGHVS and CDR2 FQNEAQ. CDR3 size: 16 residues. Trimming pared 5 bases from V and 2 bases from J, leaving 16 bases between. CDR3 DNA sequence: TGTGCCAGCAGCATCGGACAAAGTAGGGGCAATCAGCCCCAGCATTTT. Translated: CASSIGQSRGNQPQHF.

V and J are TRBV7-4 and TRBJ1-1; 7 bases map to TRBD1. Trimming took 1 base from V and 8 from J; bases not matched to a gene: 1. The CDR3 is made up of 12 amino acids. Germline V gene data show CDR1 as SGHVT and CDR2 as SQSDAQ. The CDR3 sequence: CASSLVDREAFF. The CDR3, as DNA: TGTGCCAGCAGCTTAGTGGACAGGGAAGCTTTCTTT.

This clonotype has more than one count but fewer than ten. The CDR3 here is CASSFMRDEQFF. As DNA, the CDR3 is TGTGCCAGCAGCTTTATGAGAGATGAGCAGTTCTTC. The V call is TRBV5-6, the J call TRBJ2-1; D gene unclear. Germline V gives CDR1 SGHDT, CDR2 YYEEEE. This CDR3 region has 12 residues. The V gene lost 2 bases and the J gene lost 8 bases, with 8 bases spanning the gap.

In this sample, this clonotype turned up once. The V gene is TRBV4-1, the J gene TRBJ2-2; D might be TRBD1 or TRBD2, each matching 7 bases. The length of the CDR3 is 15 residues. Germline V gene data show CDR1 as MGHRA and CDR2 as YSYEKL. With 5 bases removed from V and 3 bases from J, the gap between germline ends came to 13 bases. This chain's CDR3 is CASSSQGGDTGELFF. The CDR3 DNA sequence: TGCGCCAGCAGCTCCCAGGGGGGGGACACCGGGGAGCTGTTTTTT.

About this clonotype itself: At one end the junction does not follow the germline gene, possibly because of a read error. The gene calls are TRBV7-2 and TRBJ2-2; perhaps TRBD2 as D (6 bases). This CDR3 contains 13 residues. Per germline, CDR1 SGHTA and CDR2 FQGNSA. The CDR3 coding sequence is TGTGCCGGCAGCTTAGGAGGGACCGGGGAGCTGTTTTTT. Translating gives CAGSLGGTGELFF.